This is a list of T cell receptor beta chains from one sample in a study of T cell repertoires in cytomegalovirus infection. TCRdb itself ran the reads through MiXCR, one entry per CDR3 protein. Seen here are 150,000 to 200,000 distinct CDR3 sequences, roughly 17% observed once, and the top ten hold roughly 20%. Sequenced input: CD8+ T cells from PBMCs. These receptors originate from a human donor in good health (CMV status not recorded). Some clones in this sample may be carry-over from other donors' samples. The CDR3 runs from the conserved cysteine through the conserved F or W. A D gene is named only where the DNA matches it firmly. Only part of the rows carry a size: once, few, many, or a class if the clone is expanded.

V gene	D gene	clone size	J gene	CDR3 protein	CDR3 DNA
TRBV19	-	-	TRBJ2-2	CASGGSRVFF	TGTGCCAGTGGGGGGAGCCGTGTGTTTTTT
TRBV7-9	-	few	TRBJ2-7	CASSPPTGASYEQYF	TGTGCCAGCAGCCCTCCGACCGGAGCCTCCTACGAGCAGTACTTC
TRBV7-2	TRBD1	few	TRBJ1-2	CASSPRSRGRDGYTF	TGTGCCAGCAGCCCCCGGAGCAGGGGGCGAGATGGCTACACCTTC
TRBV27	TRBD1	-	TRBJ2-7	CASTRQGSYEQYF	TGTGCCAGCACCAGACAGGGTTCCTACGAGCAGTACTTC
TRBV7-2	-	many	TRBJ2-7	CASSLDGADKQYF	TGTGCCAGCAGCTTAGATGGGGCAGATAAGCAGTACTTC
TRBV28	-	few	TRBJ2-1	CASSLVLSYNEQFF	TGTGCCAGCAGTTTGGTGCTCTCCTACAATGAGCAGTTCTTC
TRBV11-1	-	few	TRBJ2-2	CASTKERRRRTGELFF	TGTGCCAGCACCAAGGAGAGGCGTAGGCGCACCGGGGAGCTGTTTTTT
TRBV2	-	-	TRBJ2-2	CASSGDGAAGELFF	TGTGCCAGCAGCGGGGACGGTGCGGCCGGGGAGCTGTTTTTT
TRBV7-2	-	-	TRBJ1-5	CASSFKARDWGNQPQHF	TGTGCCAGCAGCTTTAAAGCCCGGGATTGGGGCAATCAGCCCCAGCATTTT
TRBV20-1	-	-	TRBJ1-1	CSAVWGVPNTEAFF	TGCAGTGCTGTATGGGGCGTCCCAAACACTGAAGCTTTCTTT
TRBV7-6	-	-	TRBJ1-1	CASSSSGAEAFF	TGTGCCAGCAGCTCCTCGGGGGCTGAAGCTTTCTTT
TRBV6-5	-	few	TRBJ2-7	CASSYPGSYEQYF	TGTGCCAGCAGTTACCCTGGCTCCTACGAGCAGTACTTC
TRBV19	-	few	TRBJ2-1	CASSIGGSDDEQFF	TGTGCCAGTAGTATTGGGGGAAGTGACGATGAGCAGTTCTTC
TRBV4-3	-	few	TRBJ2-1	CASSQDVRGGPRNEQFF	TGCGCCAGCAGCCAAGATGTTAGGGGGGGGCCGAGGAATGAGCAGTTCTTC
TRBV7-8	-	-	TRBJ1-2	CASSSRIALAF	TGTGCCAGCAGCTCACGGATAGCCCTCGCCTTC
TRBV20-1	TRBD2	-	TRBJ2-1	CSSPSGRSPYNEQFF	TGCAGTTCCCCTAGCGGGAGGTCCCCCTACAATGAGCAGTTCTTC
TRBV19	-	few	TRBJ1-1	CASSTVRSEAFF	TGTGCCAGTAGTACTGTAAGATCTGAAGCTTTCTTT
TRBV19	TRBD2	-	TRBJ2-1	CASSMVAGVEQFF	TGTGCCAGTAGTATGGTAGCGGGAGTGGAGCAGTTCTTC
TRBV25-1	-	-	TRBJ2-3	CASSPEGSTDTQYF	TGTGCCAGCAGTCCTGAGGGAAGCACAGATACGCAGTATTTT
TRBV19	-	once	TRBJ1-2	CASSMHGYTF	TGTGCCAGTAGTATGCATGGCTACACCTTC
TRBV27	-	-	TRBJ2-2	CASSFGQASTGELFF	TGTGCCAGCAGTTTTGGGCAGGCGTCCACCGGGGAGCTGTTTTTT
TRBV7-6	TRBD2	few	TRBJ2-7	CASSQTSSSSYKQYF	TGTGCCAGCAGTCAGACTAGCTCCAGCTCCTACAAGCAGTACTTC
TRBV7-2	-	-	TRBJ1-4	CASSSIGGSNEKLFF	TGTGCCAGCAGCTCCATCGGGGGGTCTAATGAAAAACTGTTTTTT
TRBV6-2/TRBV6-3	-	few	TRBJ1-2	CASSYIPEGSPSSYGYTF	TGTGCCAGCAGTTACATACCGGAGGGTTCTCCTTCCTCCTATGGCTACACCTTC
TRBV7-2	TRBD2	few	TRBJ2-5	CASSLSPGVAGEGTQYF	TGTGCCAGCAGCCTATCCCCCGGAGTAGCGGGGGAAGGGACCCAGTACTTC
TRBV29-1	TRBD1	-	TRBJ2-4	CSVELWSRTGGGRLAKNIQYF	TGCAGCGTTGAATTATGGAGCCGGACAGGGGGCGGCCGGCTAGCCAAAAACATTCAGTACTTC
TRBV7-9	-	few	TRBJ1-1	CASRSDRLNTEAFF	TGTGCCAGCAGATCGGACAGACTGAACACTGAAGCTTTCTTT
TRBV11-1	TRBD2	once	TRBJ2-5	CASSPRTGGLQETQYF	TGTGCCAGCAGCCCCCGGACGGGAGGTCTCCAGGAGACCCAGTACTTC
TRBV7-9	TRBD1	few	TRBJ2-7	CASSLLSGQAYEQYF	TGTGCCAGCAGCCTCCTGTCGGGACAGGCTTACGAGCAGTACTTC
TRBV7-8	TRBD1	-	TRBJ2-3	CASSLTGGAADTQYF	TGTGCCAGCAGCTTAACAGGGGGCGCGGCAGATACGCAGTATTTT
TRBV11-2	-	-	TRBJ2-7	CASSHIGGSAYEQYF	TGTGCCAGCAGCCACATCGGGGGATCTGCCTACGAGCAGTACTTC
TRBV27	-	-	TRBJ1-1	CASSSGGTEAFF	TGTGCCAGCAGTTCCGGGGGAACTGAAGCTTTCTTT
TRBV7-9	-	-	TRBJ2-7	CASSRDPVYEQYF	TGTGCCAGCAGCCGGGACCCGGTCTACGAGCAGTACTTC
TRBV4-1	TRBD2	-	TRBJ2-1	CASSQGTSGGGQGSYNEQFF	TGCGCCAGCAGCCAGGGGACTAGCGGGGGGGGTCAAGGCTCCTACAATGAGCAGTTCTTC
TRBV6-5	-	few	TRBJ2-2	CASSWVDTGELFF	TGTGCCAGCAGTTGGGTAGACACCGGGGAGCTGTTTTTT
TRBV6-2/TRBV6-3	TRBD2	many	TRBJ2-1	CASSYGAGGNYNEQFF	TGTGCCAGCAGTTACGGGGCGGGAGGAAACTACAATGAGCAGTTCTTC
TRBV7-9	-	-	TRBJ2-3	CASSPPRGASTDTQYF	TGTGCCAGCAGCCCTCCAAGGGGCGCTAGCACAGATACGCAGTATTTT
TRBV10-1	-	many	TRBJ1-6	CASSPWTAPSKSPLHF	TGCGCCAGCAGCCCTTGGACAGCACCCTCGAAGTCACCCCTCCACTTT
TRBV6-2/TRBV6-3	-	-	TRBJ1-1	CASSYLGANTEAFF	TGTGCCAGCAGTTACCTGGGGGCGAACACTGAAGCTTTCTTT
TRBV7-9	-	few	TRBJ1-1	CASSLKGADRTEAFF	TGTGCCAGCAGCTTAAAGGGTGCAGATCGGACTGAAGCTTTCTTT
TRBV7-2	TRBD2	many	TRBJ2-7	CASSSELAGGPLLYEQYF	TGTGCCAGCAGCTCCGAACTAGCGGGAGGGCCCCTTCTCTACGAGCAGTACTTC
TRBV4-2	TRBD2	-	TRBJ2-5	CASSQEAATSGAEETQYF	TGTGCCAGCAGCCAAGAGGCGGCGACTAGCGGGGCGGAGGAGACCCAGTACTTC
TRBV4-3	-	few	TRBJ2-7	CASSPRVVGFEQYF	TGCGCCAGCAGCCCCCGAGTGGTAGGGTTCGAGCAGTACTTC
TRBV7-8	-	-	TRBJ2-7	CASSLVPGARNEQYF	TGTGCCAGCAGCTTAGTACCGGGGGCGAGGAACGAGCAGTACTTC
TRBV7-9	-	many	TRBJ1-1	CASSSPGAPEAFF	TGTGCCAGCAGTTCCCCGGGGGCCCCTGAAGCTTTCTTT
TRBV20-1	-	-	TRBJ1-5	CSARVPQLGQPQHF	TGCAGTGCTAGAGTCCCTCAGCTGGGACAGCCCCAGCATTTT
TRBV12-3/TRBV12-4	-	-	TRBJ2-5	CASSFVGDPETQYF	TGTGCCAGCAGTTTCGTTGGGGATCCGGAGACCCAGTACTTC
TRBV28	-	few	TRBJ2-7	CAISRQVEQYF	TGTGCCATTTCTCGGCAGGTAGAGCAGTACTTC
TRBV7-2	TRBD2	few	TRBJ2-3	CASSNPGDAGGTDTQYF	TGTGCCAGCTCCAACCCCGGGGACGCGGGAGGCACAGATACGCAGTATTTT
TRBV27	TRBD2	-	TRBJ2-1	CASSLQAGVQIDEQFF	TGTGCCAGCAGTCTCCAAGCGGGGGTGCAAATAGATGAGCAGTTCTTC
TRBV7-9	TRBD2	-	TRBJ2-1	CASSQGLAGGFHEQFF	TGTGCCAGCAGCCAAGGACTAGCGGGAGGTTTCCATGAGCAGTTCTTC
TRBV12-3/TRBV12-4	TRBD2	-	TRBJ2-3	CASSALGPRGGRYF	TGTGCCAGCTCAGCCCTAGGCCCACGGGGAGGGCGGTATTTT
TRBV9	TRBD1	few	TRBJ1-1	CASSPEGQSASEAFF	TGTGCCAGCAGCCCCGAGGGACAGAGTGCTTCTGAAGCTTTCTTT
TRBV7-2	TRBD2	few	TRBJ2-5	CASSRGLAGRGETQYF	TGTGCCAGCAGCCGCGGGCTAGCGGGGCGAGGAGAGACCCAGTACTTC
TRBV28	TRBD1	-	TRBJ1-4	CASTRTGTGGEKLFF	TGTGCCAGCACCAGGACCGGGACAGGGGGTGAAAAACTGTTTTTT
TRBV6-5	-	-	TRBJ1-2	CASSYSGGNYGYTF	TGTGCCAGCAGTTACTCCGGAGGGAACTATGGCTACACCTTC
TRBV28	-	few	TRBJ1-2	CASSNPGQLRDGYTF	TGTGCCAGCAGTAATCCAGGACAGTTAAGGGATGGCTACACCTTC
TRBV6-2/TRBV6-3	-	few	TRBJ2-1	CASRGEGETYNEQFF	TGTGCCAGCAGGGGGGAAGGGGAGACCTACAATGAGCAGTTCTTC
TRBV28	-	-	TRBJ2-7	CASHRSSYEQYF	TGTGCCAGCCACCGGAGCTCCTACGAGCAGTACTTC